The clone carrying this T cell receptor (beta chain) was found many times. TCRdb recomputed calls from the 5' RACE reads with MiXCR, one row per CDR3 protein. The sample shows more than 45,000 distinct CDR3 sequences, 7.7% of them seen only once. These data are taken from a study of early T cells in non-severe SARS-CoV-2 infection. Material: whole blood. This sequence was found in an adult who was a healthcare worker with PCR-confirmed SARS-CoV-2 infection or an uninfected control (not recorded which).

CDR3 amino acids: CASSPAALLYEQYF. CDR3 bases: TGTGCCAGCAGCCCAGCTGCGCTCCTCTACGAGCAGTACTTC. The V and J genes are TRBV7-9 and TRBJ2-7; D unclear. The germline CDR1 and CDR2 sequences are SEHNR and FQNEAQ (reference sequence). Trimming left V 5 bases short and J 3 bases short, with 14 bases between. The CDR3 contains 14 residues.